This T cell receptor beta chain appears in the sequencing data of a study of blood T cell repertoires in COVID-19. Study-level information: Samples taken during acute and convalescent COVID-19 were collected in the United States, Italy and Spain. PBMCs, B-cell-depleted T cells, or T cells provided the cDNA or gDNA that made up the material.

TCRdb's table, derived via immunoSEQ multiplex PCR, lists solely in-frame clones and lacks some. In the table there are about 210,000 clones, 83% of which are singletons. This CDR3 has 16 residues. Germline lookup yields CDR1 MDHEN and CDR2 SYDVKM. V lost 5 bases and J lost 2; bases outside the gene matches: 10. This TCR was recovered from a middle-aged woman with active or convalescent COVID-19. Sequenced material: peripheral blood. V is TRBV28 and J is TRBJ1-2, with TRBD1 identical over 8 bases. CDR3 sequence: CASSPGRTGRNYGYTF. The CDR3 coding sequence is TGTGCCAGCAGTCCCGGCCGGACAGGGCGCAACTATGGCTACACCTTC.